This T cell receptor beta chain was recovered during a study of T cell responses to AZD1222 COVID-19 vaccine. As regards this clone: Its antigen is not identified.

The study's findings and limits: An increase in Spike-specific TCR breadth and depth was observed after two AZD1222 doses. No repertoire was sampled before or during the peak T cell response, only after it. Unmutated variant regions are reportedly targeted by nearly half of spike-specific TCRs. It should be noted that donors were predominantly white British and more often female, and clonal diversity was possibly underestimated.

The germline V gene has CDR1 SGHRS and CDR2 YFSETQ. J was trimmed by 9 bases and V by 5 bases; bases with no gene match: 10. The CDR3 consists of 15 residues. Measured with immunoSEQ multiplex PCR; TCRdb has only the in-frame clones, and not every one. The table lists about 140,000 clones, roughly 92% of them singletons. The rearrangement joins TRBV5-1 to TRBJ2-1, with 11 bases fitting TRBD2. The TCR originated in an adult in good health. Specimen: peripheral blood, collected on day 0 of AZD1222 vaccination. The CDR3 loop reads CASREWLAGGLEQFF. In nucleotides, the CDR3 is TGCGCCAGCAGGGAGTGGCTAGCGGGAGGTCTTGAGCAGTTCTTC. The full variable domain, completed using reference TRBV5-1 and TRBJ2-1, is KAGVTQTPRYLIKTRGQQVTLSCSPISGHRSVSWYQQTPGQGLQFLFEYFSETQRNKGNFPGRFSGRQFSNSRSEMNVSTLELGDSALYLCASREWLAGGLEQFFGPGTRLTVL.